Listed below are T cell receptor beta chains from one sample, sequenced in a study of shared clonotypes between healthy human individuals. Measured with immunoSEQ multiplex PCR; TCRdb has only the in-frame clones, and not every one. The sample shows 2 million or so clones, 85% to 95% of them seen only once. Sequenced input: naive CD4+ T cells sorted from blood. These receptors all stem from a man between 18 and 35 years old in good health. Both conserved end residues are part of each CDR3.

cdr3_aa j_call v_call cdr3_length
CASSPAGVNTEAFF TRBJ1-1 TRBV5-6 14
CASSPRRSDSNQPQHF TRBJ1-5 TRBV18 16
CAWSNSGNQPQHF TRBJ1-5 TRBV30 13
CASSESGVNSPLHF TRBJ1-6 TRBV2 14
CAGGKNTGELFF TRBJ2-2 TRBV7-9 12
CASSLNREVAEAFF TRBJ1-1 TRBV7-9 14
CASSEFGSLFF TRBJ2-2 TRBV2 11
CASSLDTTGKSYNSPLHF TRBJ1-6 TRBV7-2 18
CASSRGGTLAGDTQYF TRBJ2-3 TRBV7-9 16
CASSQDPRGVNEQFF TRBJ2-1 TRBV4-3 15
CASSASRTGSVGYTF TRBJ1-2 TRBV7-9 15
CATWDRGNSPLHF TRBJ1-6 TRBV28 13
CASSPPSFMGETQYF TRBJ2-5 TRBV18 15
CASRASTYGYTF TRBJ1-2 TRBV2 12
CAWNPGQGNSPLHF TRBJ1-6 TRBV30 14
CTSSQDGGPGQGKKSDTGELFF TRBJ2-2 TRBV1 22
CAITPGENTEAFF TRBJ1-1 TRBV10-3 13
CASSPGGPDYTF TRBJ1-2 TRBV6-5 12
CASRGTGYNEQFF TRBJ2-1 TRBV5-6 13
CASSPVTAGGRNTIYF TRBJ1-3 TRBV18 16
CASRIGQGLTDTQYF TRBJ2-3 TRBV5-1 15
CAISDSGSYEQYF TRBJ2-7 TRBV10-3 13
CASSEVSSGYTF TRBJ1-2 TRBV6-1 12
CASSGRTSGGYNEQFF TRBJ2-1 TRBV6-1 16